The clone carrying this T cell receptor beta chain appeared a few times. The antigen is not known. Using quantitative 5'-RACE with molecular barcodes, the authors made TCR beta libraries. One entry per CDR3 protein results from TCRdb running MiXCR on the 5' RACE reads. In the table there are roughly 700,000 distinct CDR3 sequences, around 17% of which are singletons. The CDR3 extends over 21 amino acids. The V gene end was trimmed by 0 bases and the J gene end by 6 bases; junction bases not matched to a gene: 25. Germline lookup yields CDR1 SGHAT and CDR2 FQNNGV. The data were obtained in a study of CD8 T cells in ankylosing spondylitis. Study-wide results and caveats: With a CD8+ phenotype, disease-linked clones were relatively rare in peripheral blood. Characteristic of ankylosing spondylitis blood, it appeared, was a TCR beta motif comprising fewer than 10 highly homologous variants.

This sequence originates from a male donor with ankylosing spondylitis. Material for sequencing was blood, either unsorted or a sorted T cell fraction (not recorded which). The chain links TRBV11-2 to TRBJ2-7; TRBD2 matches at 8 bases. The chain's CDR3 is CASSLDPRGRTRERETFEQYF. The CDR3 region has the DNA TGTGCCAGCAGCTTAGATCCCAGGGGCCGTACAAGGGAGCGGGAGACCTTCGAGCAGTACTTC.